This T cell receptor beta chain was captured in a study of CD4 T cells in relation to SARS-CoV-2 and coronaviruses. Points from the study as a whole: Crossreactive clones expanded significantly less to SARS-CoV-2 than monoreactive clones.

Before the COVID-19 pandemic, during about 2011-2019, CD4+ T cells were taken from unexposed donors. Naive and memory CD4+ T cells came from enriched cryopreserved PBMCs. Deep TCR-beta sequencing used DNA from uncultured naive and memory CD4+ T cells. Produced via immunoSEQ multiplex PCR; TCRdb's table is partial and in-frame only. The sample records about 55,000 clones, roughly 85% being singletons. A remark on this clone: As yet, its antigen is unknown.

Germline-derived CDR1 and CDR2 are MDHEN and SYDVKM. V was trimmed by 6 bases and J by 6 bases, leaving 20 bases between them. The CDR3 totals 16 residues. This receptor was identified in a human donor in good health. The sample comprised memory CD4+ T cells from PBMCs. The chain links TRBV28 to TRBJ2-2; D is perhaps TRBD1 (5 bases). The CDR3 sequence: CASSSLGQGSPGELFF. CDR3 bases: TGTGCCAGCAGCTCCCTGGGGCAGGGTTCCCCCGGGGAGCTGTTTTTT.